This T cell receptor (beta chain) appears in the sequencing data of a study of T cell repertoires in cytomegalovirus infection. Study-wide points: The cumulative frequency of public TCR beta families distinguished individuals who carried CMV together with the relevant HLA.

Points on this clonotype: Antigen: not known.

CDR3 length equals 17 residues. CDR1 and CDR2 (germline): MGHRA, YSYEKL. The ends were cut back, 1 base at V and 1 base at J, with 14 bases in the middle. TCRdb re-called the reads through MiXCR, storing one row per CDR3 protein. The data hold 200,000 or so distinct CDR3 sequences, with roughly 34% observed a single time. This sequence was found in a human donor in good health (CMV status not recorded). Some clones in this sample may be carry-over from other donors' samples. The chain combines TRBV4-1 with TRBJ2-1; D is uncertain. The starting material was CD8+ T cells from cultured PBMCs, obtained from culture after CMV antigen stimulation. In DNA form, the CDR3 reads TGCGCCAGCAGCCAAGCTCTGGAAGGGCCTTCCTACAATGAGCAGTTCTTC. Its protein is CASSQALEGPSYNEQFF.